These 9 T cell receptor beta chains originate from one sample sequenced in a study of CD8+ T cells in alopecia areata. Sequencing templates came from extracted RNA that was reverse transcribed into cDNA. The protocol was immunoSEQ multiplex PCR, while the TCRdb copy is restricted to in-frame clones and leaves out a portion. The sample contains over 250,000 clones, none of them singletons. Markers used for sorting pooled cutaneous lymph node cells were CD4, CD8alpha, NKG2D, NKG2ACE and others. Sequencing was done on a sample of CD4+ T cells sorted from a lymph node. Receptor source: a C3H/HeJ mouse with alopecia areata. For this strain, the MHC haplotype corresponds to H2-k.

Concerning this clone itself: The listed genes are named as in mouse. From the germline J gene comes the end of the CDR3, since the read stops 3 residues before it. The chain carries TRBV5 and TRBJ1-6, with 7 nucleotides matching TRBD1. TRBJ1-6 is an open reading frame, and its role is uncertain. Germline values: CDR1 LGHNA, CDR2 YNLKQL (reference sequence). J lost 7 bases, V lost 4 bases, and 4 bases had no gene match. The CDR3 is 14 amino acids. The CDR3 reads CASSPGDSNSPLYF. Incomplete CDR3 DNA: TGTGCCAGCAGCCCAGGGGACAGCAATTCGCCC.

With respect to this clone: Mouse names are used for the genes. The read ends 4 residues before the CDR3 terminus; that terminus is restored from the germline J gene. Other DNA sequences in this specimen translate into the identical CDR3. The genes are TRBV31 and TRBJ1-2; D remains unclear. Deletions cut 0 bases from V and 0 bases from J, with 5 bases between. This CDR3 comprises 13 residues. Germline assignment: CDR1 GKSSPN and CDR2 SITVG. The CDR3 spells CAWSLAANSDYTF. The CDR3 bases that were read are TGTGCCTGGAGTCTAGCTGCAAACTCC.

This clone was picked up a small number of times. A much bigger clone sits one base away, suggesting this may be a read error. Mouse gene names apply. The CDR3 end lies 4 residues beyond the end of the read and is filled in from the germline J gene. The rearrangement joins TRBV19 to TRBJ2-2; perhaps TRBD1 as D (5 bases). The CDR3 has 13 amino acids. Germline CDR1 is FNHDT and CDR2 is SITEND (reference sequence). Trimming took off 5 bases at V and 1 base at J, with 6 bases between the two ends. CDR3 DNA, as far as it was read: TGTGCCAGCAGGACAGAAAACACCGGG. Protein sequence: CASRTENTG. Given in full, the CDR3 is CASRTENTGQLYF.

Of note for this clone: The gene symbols are mouse symbols. The observed sequence ends 4 residues before the CDR3 terminus, with the missing tail filled in from the germline J gene. Within the sample, other DNA sequences also encode this same CDR3. J is TRBJ2-7 and V is TRBV2; 13 bases line up with TRBD2. Germline V gene sequence: CDR1 LGHNA, CDR2 YSYQKL. This CDR3 has 15 residues. CDR3 bases read: TGTGCCAGCAGCCAAGAAGGGACTGGGGGGGAT. This translates into CASSQEGTGGD. In full, the CDR3 reads CASSQEGTGGDEQYF.

About this clone: Gene names denote mouse genes. The read terminates 4 residues before the CDR3 end, so the remaining end is supplied by the germline J gene. Other DNA variants within this sample encode the same CDR3. V usage is TRBV5 and J usage is TRBJ1-2, with 7 positions matching TRBD1. Looked up from germline, CDR1 is LGHNA and CDR2 is YNLKQL (reference sequence). This CDR3 is 15 amino acids long. Trimming cost V 0 bases and J 1 base; bases outside gene matches: 2. The covered CDR3 bases are TGTGCCAGCAGCCAAGAGGCAGGGGGAAACTCC. This translates into CASSQEAGGNS. The full CDR3 reads CASSQEAGGNSDYTF.

Comments on this clone: The gene names here belong to mouse. The read terminates 4 residues ahead of where the CDR3 ends, so the germline J gene completes it. J is TRBJ2-1 and V is TRBV1; 7 bases are shared with TRBD1. V shed 1 base and J 2 bases; nucleotides not matched to a gene: 2. The CDR3 has 15 amino acids. The germline gives CDR1 NSQYPW, CDR2 LRSPGD (reference sequence). The CDR3: CTCSAGQGHYAEQFF. Incomplete CDR3 DNA: TGCACCTGCAGTGCAGGACAGGGCCACTATGCT.

This clone was counted a few times. Mouse germline and gene names are used. The read ends 3 residues shy of where the CDR3 ends; the end is completed using the germline J gene. The chain recombines TRBV13-2 with TRBJ1-6; no clear D. TRBJ1-6 falls under the ORF class, with uncertain function. This CDR3 spans 13 amino acids. V lost 1 base to trimming and J lost 7 bases, with 6 bases between them. The germline V gene has CDR1 NNHNN and CDR2 SYGAGS (reference sequence). The part of the CDR3 DNA that was read is TGTGCCAGCGGTGATCTGGGCAATTCGCCC. Amino acids: CASGDLGNSP. The complete CDR3 protein is CASGDLGNSPLYF.

This clone showed up just a few times. The gene names given are mouse names. The read ends 4 residues shy of where the CDR3 ends; the end is completed using the germline J gene. The chain combines TRBV5 with TRBJ2-2, with a weak D call TRBD2 (5 bases). This CDR3 is 14 amino acids long. Trimming took off 4 bases at V and 0 bases at J, with 6 bases between the two ends. Per the germline V gene, CDR1 is LGHNA and CDR2 is YNLKQL (reference sequence). Incomplete CDR3 DNA: TGTGCCAGCAGCCCTGGGTCAAACACCGGG. Amino acids: CASSPGSNTG. The full CDR3 protein is CASSPGSNTGQLYF.

Concerning this clone itself: Germline and genes here are mouse. The missing CDR3 end, 3 residues past where the read stops, is filled in from the germline J gene. The chain recombines TRBV29 with TRBJ1-6; no clear D gene. TRBJ1-6 is sorted into the ORF group, with uncertain function. V lost 3 bases, J lost 5 bases, and 5 bases lay in between. This CDR3 has 13 residues. The V gene's germline CDR1 is MSHET and CDR2 SYDVDS. The CDR3 loop reads CASSFFHNSPLYF. The covered CDR3 bases are TGTGCTAGCAGTTTCTTTCATAATTCGCCC.